This TCR beta chain was captured in a study of shared clonotypes between healthy human individuals. Looking at the study overall: CD4 naive and CD4 memory each took three plates per donor, while CD8 naive took two and CD8 memory one.

Naive CD8 cells, CD45RO-negative and positively selected for CCR7, excluded terminally differentiated effector memory CD45RA+ cells. Each of the donors was a healthy adult who was HIV-negative and had not had a recent acute infection or vaccination. General study points: Richness estimates generally favored naive over memory subsets.

Method: immunoSEQ multiplex PCR; TCRdb's copy keeps in-frame clones and lacks some. The sample records millions of clones, about 95% being singletons. Note on this clone: Its antigen is undetermined.

Germline CDR1 and CDR2: SGHTS and YDEGEE. V was clipped by 4 bases and J by 3 bases, with 11 bases between them. CDR3 size: 13 residues. Material: naive CD8+ T cells sorted from blood. The rearrangement joins TRBV5-8 to TRBJ2-7, with D possibly being TRBD1 (6 bases). The sequence was obtained from a young man in good health. The DNA of the CDR3 is TGTGCCAGCAGCGTTCCAGGGGTCTACGAGCAGTACTTC. The encoded protein is CASSVPGVYEQYF.